Below, one T cell receptor (beta chain) is given with its context. What it binds is not known. Germline V gene lookup returns CDR1 SEHNR and CDR2 FQNEAQ (reference sequence). The length of the CDR3 is 16 residues. The ends lost 5 bases at V and 1 base at J; junction bases unmatched: 7. The record originates from a study of shared clonotypes between healthy human individuals. Study summary: A couple of female and a few male donors aged 18 to 49 were enrolled.

Notes on the study in general: Rarefaction showed sorted-subset sequencing was incomplete despite large depth. Naive CD4 clonotypes overlapped across a handful of donors at about 5.3%.

CD45RO-negative cells were positively selected for CCR7, leaving out terminally differentiated effector memory CD45RA+ cells. In the study's own analysis: Junction-only sequences without quality scores came from ImmunoSEQ, so filtering differed. Some clones are missing from TCRdb's copy, which holds only in-frame ones; the method was immunoSEQ multiplex PCR. That table supplies the V and J calls and clone size; D and trimming were determined from the DNA. The table has 550,000 to 600,000 clones, roughly 98% seen once; the top ten hold around 0.3%. The receptor comes from a man aged 25-45 years in good health. This chain connects TRBV7-9 to TRBJ2-1; TRBD1 matches 8 bases. Specimen: naive CD8+ T cells sorted from blood. The chain's CDR3 is CASSLPTGGSYNEQFF. The CDR3 DNA sequence: TGTGCCAGCAGCCTTCCAACAGGGGGATCCTACAATGAGCAGTTCTTC.